These 10 T cell receptor beta chains were all obtained from the same sample, sequenced in a study of regulatory T cells in long-lasting Graves disease. Sequencing libraries for TCR beta were prepared with iRepertoire HTBI primers and Arm-PCR of CDR3 regions. MiXCR was run by TCRdb on the multiplex PCR reads, yielding one entry per CDR3 protein. The sample holds fewer than 550,000 distinct CDR3 sequences, roughly a sixth seen once. Stated time point: newly diagnosed GD, antithyroid drugs for less than 3 months. PBMC RNA was the source of the TCR library. This same sample was also taken into another study, of T cells in Graves' hyperthyroidism and ophthalmopathy.

The specimen was peripheral blood mononuclear cells (PBMCs), collected at new diagnosis, from a patient treated with antithyroid drugs. The receptors originated from a woman aged 35-65 years with Graves disease.

In DNA, the CDR3 is TGTGCCAGCAGTTTCGGGACAGGGGGAGGGGATGAGCAGTTCTTC. Amino acids: CASSFGTGGGDEQFF. The chain carries TRBV6-2 or TRBV6-3 and TRBJ2-1; 11 bases match TRBD1. Germline values: CDR1 MNHEY, CDR2 SVGEGT. The CDR3 sequence is 15 residues long. The V and J ends lost 4 bases and 8 bases, in that order; junction bases with no gene match: 7.

As DNA, the CDR3 is TGCGCCAGCAGCCGGGACGTAGAAACCGGGGAGCTGTTTTTT. This encodes CASSRDVETGELFF. The chain carries TRBV5-1 and TRBJ2-2; D may correspond to TRBD1 or TRBD2 (5 bases each). CDR1 is SGHRS, CDR2 YFSETQ, per germline. The CDR3 runs to 14 residues. Trimming cost V 4 bases and J 5 bases, with 12 bases left between them.

The V call is TRBV19, the J call TRBJ2-1, with D possibly being TRBD2 (6 bases). CDR3 length: 13 amino acids. Per germline, CDR1 LNHDA and CDR2 SQIVND (reference sequence). Trimming left V 5 bases short and J 6 bases short, with 11 bases between. CDR3 nucleotides: TGTGCCAGTAGTTTCCGGGACTTCAATGAGCAGTTCTTC. Protein: CASSFRDFNEQFF.

This clonotype was observed at least ten times. J is TRBJ1-5 and V is TRBV10-2, with 10 positions matching TRBD1. Germline CDR1 is WSHSY and CDR2 is SAAADI. The CDR3 runs 15 residues. Unmatched junction bases numbered 5, after V lost 8 bases and J lost 1 base. CDR3 sequence reads: CASWPGQGSNQPQHF. CDR3 bases: TGCGCCAGCTGGCCGGGACAGGGGAGCAATCAGCCCCAGCATTTT.

In nucleotides, the CDR3 is TGTGCCAGCAGCCTATGGGGGGGGGCCTACAATGAGCAGTTCTTC. Its protein is CASSLWGGAYNEQFF. V is TRBV14 and J is TRBJ2-1; 7 nucleotides line up with TRBD2. Per the germline V gene, CDR1 is SGHDN and CDR2 is FVKESK. The V segment lost 4 bases and the J segment 2 bases; nucleotides outside the gene matches: 5. The CDR3 covers 15 residues.

The chain uses TRBV5-1 and TRBJ1-6; D gene unclear. Germline V gene sequence: CDR1 SGHRS, CDR2 YFSETQ. The CDR3 is 17 amino acids. V shed 0 bases and J shed 8 bases, with 18 bases lying between them. CDR3 bases: TGCGCCAGCAGCTTGGCCGTTTCCGCGGATTGGGATTCACCCCTCCACTTT. Its translation: CASSLAVSADWDSPLHF. The complete variable domain, with remaining parts taken from reference TRBV5-1 and TRBJ1-6, reads KAGVTQTPRYLIKTRGQQVTLSCSPISGHRSVSWYQQTPGQGLQFLFEYFSETQRNKGNFPGRFSGRQFSNSRSEMNVSTLELGDSALYLCASSLAVSADWDSPLHFGNGTRLTVT.

The gene calls are TRBV4-2 and TRBJ1-4; 8 bases are a match to TRBD1. Trimming took 0 bases from V and 0 from J; bases not matched to a gene: 9. The CDR3 has 19 residues. Germline lookup yields CDR1 LGHNA and CDR2 YNFKEQ. Written as DNA, the CDR3 is TGTGCCAGCAGCCAAGATCCGGCAGGGGGCCCGACAACTAATGAAAAACTGTTTTTT. Residues: CASSQDPAGGPTTNEKLFF.

This clonotype was observed at least ten times. The gene calls are TRBV12-3 or TRBV12-4 and TRBJ1-5, with D perhaps matching TRBD1 (6 bases). This CDR3 is 16 amino acids long. V gave up 5 bases and J gave up 5 bases, with 19 bases separating them. CDR3 DNA sequence: TGTGCCAGCAGTAGCGGCTCGAACAGGGATCATCAGCCCCAGCATTTT. Amino acid sequence: CASSSGSNRDHQPQHF.

The V gene is TRBV12-3 or TRBV12-4, the J gene TRBJ1-2, with D perhaps matching TRBD1 (5 bases). Trimming cost V 5 bases and J 8 bases, with 18 bases left between them. The CDR3 loop spans 14 amino acids. CDR3 in DNA: TGTGCCAGCAGTGATTCCGGGACCTTGTACGGCTACACCTTC. This translates into CASSDSGTLYGYTF.

To note about this clonotype: A read error may explain this, as a much larger clone is one base away. In this CDR3 the conserved last residue, phenylalanine or tryptophan, is missing, so a read error is likely. The CDR3 nucleotides are TGTGCCAGCAGGGCCCCCCCGGGGCGAGAGACCCAGTACTCC. It specifies CASRAPPGRETQYS. This rearrangement joins TRBV12-3 or TRBV12-4 to TRBJ2-5; D could derive from TRBD1 or TRBD2 (5 bases each). Trimming cost V 6 bases and J 4 bases, with 15 bases left between them. CDR3 length: 14 residues.